This T cell receptor (beta chain) was profiled in a study of cytomegalovirus exposure and HLA in healthy donors. Study-level information: The early release's HLA-typed donors yielded 65 million to 85 million unique TCRs. Study-level findings and limits: Apart from CMV serostatus, no immune exposure information was available.

CDR3 length: 13 residues. CDR1 SGHTA and CDR2 FQGTGA come from the germline V gene. The ends were cut back, 4 bases at V and 6 bases at J, with 12 bases in the middle. Details on this clone: Its target is not known.

Primers included in the PCR were 60 Vbeta and 13 Jbeta primers. Sequencing used immunoSEQ multiplex PCR; TCRdb keeps in-frame clones, though not all of them. The table lists 150,000 to 200,000 clones, roughly three quarters of them singletons, with roughly 6.6% in the top ten. Material for sequencing was PBMCs. The chain has TRBV7-3 and TRBJ1-2, with a tentative D call TRBD1 (5 bases). This sequence originates from a man in his forties in good health and CMV-seropositive. CDR3 residues: CASSSTAGHGYTF. The CDR3 DNA follows: TGTGCCAGCAGCTCTACGGCAGGGCATGGCTACACCTTC.